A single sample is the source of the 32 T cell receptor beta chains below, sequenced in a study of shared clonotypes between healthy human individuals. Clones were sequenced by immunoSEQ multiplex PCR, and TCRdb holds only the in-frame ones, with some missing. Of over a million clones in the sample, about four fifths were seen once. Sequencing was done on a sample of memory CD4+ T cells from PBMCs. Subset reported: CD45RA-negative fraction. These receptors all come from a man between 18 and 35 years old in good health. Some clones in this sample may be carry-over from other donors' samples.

The CDR3 loop reads CASSLGLPDTQYF. The CDR3 coding sequence is TGTGCCAGCAGCCTCGGACTGCCAGATACGCAGTATTTT. The genes are TRBV11-2 and TRBJ2-3; possibly TRBD2 for D (5 bases). The CDR3 is 13 amino acids. Germline V gene data show CDR1 as SGHAT and CDR2 as FQNNGV. The V end lost 5 bases, the J end lost 4 bases, and 10 bases lay between the germline ends.

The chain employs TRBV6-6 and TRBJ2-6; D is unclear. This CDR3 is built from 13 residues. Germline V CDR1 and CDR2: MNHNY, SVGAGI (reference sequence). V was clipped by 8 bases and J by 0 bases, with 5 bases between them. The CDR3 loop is CASFLSGANVLTF. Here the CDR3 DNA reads TGTGCCAGCTTCCTCTCTGGGGCCAACGTCCTGACTTTC.

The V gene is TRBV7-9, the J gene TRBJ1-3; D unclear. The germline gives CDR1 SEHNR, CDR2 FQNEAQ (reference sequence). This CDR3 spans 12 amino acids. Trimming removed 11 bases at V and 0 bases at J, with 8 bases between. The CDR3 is CASDFSGNTIYF. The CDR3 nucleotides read TGTGCCTCGGACTTCTCTGGAAACACCATATATTTT.

CDR3 in DNA: TGTGCCAGCAGCAAAGTGCGACAGGGCGTCTGCGAGCAGTACTTC. Translation: CASSKVRQGVCEQYF. The chain carries TRBV21-1 and TRBJ2-7; the table's D call TRBD1 went unverified against the DNA. TRBV21-1 is assigned pseudogene status. CDR3 length: 15 residues.

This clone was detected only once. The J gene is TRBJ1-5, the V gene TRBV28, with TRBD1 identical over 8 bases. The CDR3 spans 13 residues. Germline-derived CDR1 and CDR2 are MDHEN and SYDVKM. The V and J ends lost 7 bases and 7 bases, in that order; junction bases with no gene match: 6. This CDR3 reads CASKGTGWQPQHF. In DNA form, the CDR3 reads TGTGCCAGCAAAGGGACAGGTTGGCAGCCCCAGCATTTT.

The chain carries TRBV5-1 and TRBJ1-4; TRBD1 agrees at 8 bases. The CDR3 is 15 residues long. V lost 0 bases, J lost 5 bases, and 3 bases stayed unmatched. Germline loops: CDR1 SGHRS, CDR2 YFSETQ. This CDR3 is CASSLDTGGNEKLFF. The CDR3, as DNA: TGCGCCAGCAGCTTGGATACAGGGGGAAATGAAAAACTGTTTTTT.

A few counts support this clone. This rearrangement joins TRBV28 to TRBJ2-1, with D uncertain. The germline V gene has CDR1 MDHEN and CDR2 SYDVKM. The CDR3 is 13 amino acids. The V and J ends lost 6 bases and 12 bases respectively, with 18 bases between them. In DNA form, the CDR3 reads TGTGCCAGCAGCCCCGTAACGAGAATGGGGCAGTTCTTC. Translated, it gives CASSPVTRMGQFF.

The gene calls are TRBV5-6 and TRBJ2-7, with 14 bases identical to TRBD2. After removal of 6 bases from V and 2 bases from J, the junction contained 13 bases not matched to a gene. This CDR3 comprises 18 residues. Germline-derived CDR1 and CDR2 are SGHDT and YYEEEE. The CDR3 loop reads CASTEGGLAGGLAYEQYF. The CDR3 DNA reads TGTGCCAGCACCGAAGGAGGACTAGCGGGAGGACTGGCCTACGAGCAGTACTTC.

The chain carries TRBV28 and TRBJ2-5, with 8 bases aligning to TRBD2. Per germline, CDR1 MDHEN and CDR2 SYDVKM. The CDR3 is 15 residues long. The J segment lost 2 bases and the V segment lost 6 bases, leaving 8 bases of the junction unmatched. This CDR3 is CASSSAGGRQETQYF. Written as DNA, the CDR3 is TGTGCCAGCAGCTCGGCTGGCGGGAGGCAAGAGACCCAGTACTTC.

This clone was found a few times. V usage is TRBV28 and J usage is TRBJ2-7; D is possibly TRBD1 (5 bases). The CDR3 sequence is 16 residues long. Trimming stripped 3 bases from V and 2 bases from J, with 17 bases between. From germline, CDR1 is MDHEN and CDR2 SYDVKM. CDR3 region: CASSFWRIGQAYEQYF. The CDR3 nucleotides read TGTGCCAGCAGTTTTTGGCGGATAGGACAAGCCTACGAGCAGTACTTC.

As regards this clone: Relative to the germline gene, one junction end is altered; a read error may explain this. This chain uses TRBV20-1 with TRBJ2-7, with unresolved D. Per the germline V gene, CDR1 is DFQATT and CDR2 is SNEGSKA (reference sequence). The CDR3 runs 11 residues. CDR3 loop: CSAPNSDEQYF. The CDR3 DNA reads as TGCAGTGCCCCCAACTCCGACGAGCAGTACTTC.

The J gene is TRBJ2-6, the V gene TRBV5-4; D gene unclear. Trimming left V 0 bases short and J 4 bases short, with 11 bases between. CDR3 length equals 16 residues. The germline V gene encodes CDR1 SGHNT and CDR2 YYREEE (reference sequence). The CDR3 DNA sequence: TGTGCCAGCAGCTTGGGAAGTCTTACCGGGGCCAACGTCCTGACTTTC. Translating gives CASSLGSLTGANVLTF.

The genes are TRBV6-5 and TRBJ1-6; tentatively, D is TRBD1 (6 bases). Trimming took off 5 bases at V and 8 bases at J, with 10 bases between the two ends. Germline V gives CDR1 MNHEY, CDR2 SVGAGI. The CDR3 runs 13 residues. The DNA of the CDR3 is TGTGCCAGCAGTAATCAGGGGTATTCACCCCTCCACTTT. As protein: CASSNQGYSPLHF.

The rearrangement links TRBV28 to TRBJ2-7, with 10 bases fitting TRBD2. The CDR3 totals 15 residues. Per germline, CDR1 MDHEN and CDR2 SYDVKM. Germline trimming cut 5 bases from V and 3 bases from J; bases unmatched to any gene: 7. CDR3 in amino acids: CASSLLAGVYYEQYF. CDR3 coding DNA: TGTGCCAGCAGTCTTCTAGCGGGGGTGTACTACGAGCAGTACTTC.

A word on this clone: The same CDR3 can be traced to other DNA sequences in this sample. CDR3 DNA: TGCGCCAGCAGCTCGGGACAGGGGCCAGATACGCAGTATTTT. The encoded protein is CASSSGQGPDTQYF. V and J are TRBV5-1 and TRBJ2-3; 10 nucleotides align to TRBD1. There are 14 residues in the CDR3. J lost 4 bases, V lost 3 bases, and 2 bases had no gene match. In germline, CDR1 is SGHRS, CDR2 YFSETQ.

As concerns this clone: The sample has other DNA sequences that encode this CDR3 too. CDR3 sequence (DNA): TGCAGTGCTAGAGTTGGGGATACGCAGTATTTT. Its translation: CSARVGDTQYF. This chain uses TRBV20-1 with TRBJ2-3; D gene unclear. Trimming took 1 base from V and 6 from J, leaving 5 bases between them. This CDR3 has 11 amino acids. Germline assignment: CDR1 DFQATT and CDR2 SNEGSKA (reference sequence).

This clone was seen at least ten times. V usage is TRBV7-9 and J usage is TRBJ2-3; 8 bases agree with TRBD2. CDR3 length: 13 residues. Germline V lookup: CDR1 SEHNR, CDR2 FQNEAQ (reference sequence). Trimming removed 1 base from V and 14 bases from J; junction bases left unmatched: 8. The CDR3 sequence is CASSLDRAGGRYF. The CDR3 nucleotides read TGTGCCAGCAGCTTAGATCGGGCGGGAGGACGGTATTTT.

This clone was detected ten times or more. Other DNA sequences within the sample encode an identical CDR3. The CDR3 bases are TGTGCCAGCAGACGGGACTTGAACACTGAAGCTTTCTTT. Its translation is CASRRDLNTEAFF. The chain is built from TRBV28 and TRBJ1-1; weak D call: TRBD1 (5 bases). The V end was cut by 6 bases, the J end by 0 bases, with 8 bases between. CDR1 and CDR2 from the germline V gene are MDHEN and SYDVKM. The CDR3 sequence is 13 residues long. Using reference TRBV28 and TRBJ1-1 for the parts outside the CDR3, the full variable domain is DVKVTQSSRYLVKRTGEKVFLECVQDMDHENMFWYRQDPGLGLRLIYFSYDVKMKEKGDIPEGYSVSREKKERFSLILESASTNQTSMYLCASRRDLNTEAFFGQGTRLTVV.

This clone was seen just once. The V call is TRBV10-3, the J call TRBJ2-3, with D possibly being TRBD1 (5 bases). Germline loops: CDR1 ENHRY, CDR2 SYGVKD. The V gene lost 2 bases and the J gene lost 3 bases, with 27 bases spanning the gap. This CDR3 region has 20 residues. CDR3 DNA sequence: TGTGCCATCAGTGAGGGGGTCCGTGGGCCGGCACAGGCTTCGACAGATACGCAGTATTTT. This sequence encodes CAISEGVRGPAQASTDTQYF.

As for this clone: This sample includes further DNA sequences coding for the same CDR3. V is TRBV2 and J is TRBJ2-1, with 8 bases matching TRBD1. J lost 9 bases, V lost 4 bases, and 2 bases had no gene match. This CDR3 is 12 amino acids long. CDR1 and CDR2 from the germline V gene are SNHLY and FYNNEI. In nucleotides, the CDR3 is TGTGCCAGCAGTGTCGACAGGGGTGAGCAGTTCTTC. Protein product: CASSVDRGEQFF. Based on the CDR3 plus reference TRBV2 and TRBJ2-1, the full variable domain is EPEVTQTPSHQVTQMGQEVILRCVPISNHLYFYWYRQILGQKVEFLVSFYNNEISEKSEIFDDQFSVERPDGSNFTLKIRSTKLEDSAMYFCASSVDRGEQFFGPGTRLTVL.

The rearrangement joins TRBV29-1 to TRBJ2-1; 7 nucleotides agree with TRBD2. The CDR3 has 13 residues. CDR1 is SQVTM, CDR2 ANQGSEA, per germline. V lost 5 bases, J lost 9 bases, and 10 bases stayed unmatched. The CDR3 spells CSVTWGGAAEQFF. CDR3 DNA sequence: TGCAGCGTTACCTGGGGGGGAGCGGCTGAGCAGTTCTTC.

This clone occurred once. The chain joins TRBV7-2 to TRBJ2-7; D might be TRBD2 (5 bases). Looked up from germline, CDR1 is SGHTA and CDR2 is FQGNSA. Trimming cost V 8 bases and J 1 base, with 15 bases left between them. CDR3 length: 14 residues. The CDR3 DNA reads TGTGCCAGCGGAGGACCGCCTCTTTCCTACGAGCAGTACTTC. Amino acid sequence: CASGGPPLSYEQYF.

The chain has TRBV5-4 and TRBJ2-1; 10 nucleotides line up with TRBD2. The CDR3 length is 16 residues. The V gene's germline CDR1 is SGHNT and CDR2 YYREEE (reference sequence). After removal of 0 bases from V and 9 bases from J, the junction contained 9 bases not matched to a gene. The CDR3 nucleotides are TGTGCCAGCAGCTTGGCCGCTAGCGGGAGAGAGCTTGAGCAGTTCTTC. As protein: CASSLAASGRELEQFF.

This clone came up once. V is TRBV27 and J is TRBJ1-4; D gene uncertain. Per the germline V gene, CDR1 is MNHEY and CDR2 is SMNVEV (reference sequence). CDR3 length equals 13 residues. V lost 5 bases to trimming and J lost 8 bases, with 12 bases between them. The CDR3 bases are TGTGCCAGCAGTATTGGACGAGGGGAAAAACTGTTTTTT. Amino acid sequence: CASSIGRGEKLFF.

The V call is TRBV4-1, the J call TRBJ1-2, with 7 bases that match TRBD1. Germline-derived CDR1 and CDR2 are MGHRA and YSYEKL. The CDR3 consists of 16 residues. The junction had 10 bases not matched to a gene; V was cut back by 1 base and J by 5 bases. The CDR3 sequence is CASSQGRGGEGYGYTF. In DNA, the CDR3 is TGCGCCAGCAGCCAAGGGAGAGGGGGCGAGGGTTATGGCTACACCTTC.

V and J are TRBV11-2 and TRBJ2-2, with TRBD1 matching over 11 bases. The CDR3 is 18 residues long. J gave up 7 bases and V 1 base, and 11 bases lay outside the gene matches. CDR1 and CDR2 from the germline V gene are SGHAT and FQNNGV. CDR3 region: CASSLALGQGARVGELFF. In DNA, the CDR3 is TGTGCCAGCAGCTTAGCCCTCGGACAGGGGGCGCGGGTCGGGGAGCTGTTTTTT. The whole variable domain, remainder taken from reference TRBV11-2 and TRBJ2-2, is EAGVAQSPRYKIIEKRQSVAFWCNPISGHATLYWYQQILGQGPKLLIQFQNNGVVDDSQLPKDRFSAERLKGVDSTLKIQPAKLEDSAVYLCASSLALGQGARVGELFFGEGSRLTVL.

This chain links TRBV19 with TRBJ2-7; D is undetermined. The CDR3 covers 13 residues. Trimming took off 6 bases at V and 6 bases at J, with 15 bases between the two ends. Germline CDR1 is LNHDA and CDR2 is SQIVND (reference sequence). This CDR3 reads CASRQEPLSEQYF. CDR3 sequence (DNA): TGTGCCAGTAGGCAGGAACCATTATCCGAGCAGTACTTC.

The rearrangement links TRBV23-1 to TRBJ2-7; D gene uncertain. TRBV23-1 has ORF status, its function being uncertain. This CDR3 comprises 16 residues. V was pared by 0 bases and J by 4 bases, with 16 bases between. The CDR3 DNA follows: TGCGCCAGCAGTCAATCAAGGGCAGACCCTTCGTACGAGCAGTACTTC. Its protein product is CASSQSRADPSYEQYF.

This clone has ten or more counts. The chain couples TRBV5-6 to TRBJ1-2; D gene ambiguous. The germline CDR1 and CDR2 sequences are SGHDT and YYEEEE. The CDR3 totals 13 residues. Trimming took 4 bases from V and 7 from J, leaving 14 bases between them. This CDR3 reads CASSLGLSGGYTF. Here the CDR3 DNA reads TGTGCCAGCAGCCTGGGCCTGAGTGGTGGCTACACCTTC.

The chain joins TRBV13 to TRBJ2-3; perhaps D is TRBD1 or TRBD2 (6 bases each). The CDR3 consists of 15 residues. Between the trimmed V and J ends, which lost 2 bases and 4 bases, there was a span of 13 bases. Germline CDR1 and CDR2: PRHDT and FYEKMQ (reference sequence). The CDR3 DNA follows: TGTGCCAGCAGCTTACCGGGGGCCCCAGCAGATACGCAGTATTTT. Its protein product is CASSLPGAPADTQYF. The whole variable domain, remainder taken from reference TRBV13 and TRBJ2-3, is AAGVIQSPRHLIKEKRETATLKCYPIPRHDTVYWYQQGPGQDPQFLISFYEKMQSDKGSIPDRFSAQQFSDYHSELNMSSLELGDSALYFCASSLPGAPADTQYFGPGTRLTVL.

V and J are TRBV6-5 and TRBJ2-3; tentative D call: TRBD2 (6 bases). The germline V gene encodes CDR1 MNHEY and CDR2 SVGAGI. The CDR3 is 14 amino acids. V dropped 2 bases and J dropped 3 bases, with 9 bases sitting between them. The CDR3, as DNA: TGTGCCAGCAGTTACACCAGCGGGACAGATACGCAGTATTTT. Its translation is CASSYTSGTDTQYF.

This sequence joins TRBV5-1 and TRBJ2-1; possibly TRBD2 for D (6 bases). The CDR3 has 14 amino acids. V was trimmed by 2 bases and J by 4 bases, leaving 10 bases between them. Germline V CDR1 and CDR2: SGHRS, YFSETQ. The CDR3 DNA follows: TGCGCCAGCAGCTTTGGGAGCGGGTACAATGAGCAGTTCTTC. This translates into CASSFGSGYNEQFF.